The present entry profiles one T cell receptor beta chain with its context. What it binds is not known. From about 0.45 ug total RNA, TCR beta cDNA was generated with a primer in the constant region. Sequencing libraries for TCR beta derived from three nested multiplex PCR rounds that used slightly modified ARM-PCR. Rounds one and two of PCR, each of 10 cycles, were primed with TRBV1-TRBV30 forward primers and a C-beta reverse primer. TCRdb called the multiplex PCR reads again in MiXCR, with one record for every CDR3 protein. The sample holds about 350,000 distinct CDR3 sequences; 65% are singletons and the top ten take roughly 6.5%. Trimming removed 7 bases at V and 9 bases at J, with 18 bases between. CDR1 and CDR2 (germline): SGHAT, FQNNGV. The CDR3 is made up of 13 amino acids. Out of unsorted whole blood came the blood RNA, and germline DNA was extracted as well. These data originate in a study of tumor-infiltrating lymphocytes in primary liver carcinoma. Turning to the study itself: Patients diagnosed with primary liver carcinoma received treatment through surgical resection. Aged between 30 and 69 years, the patients were men and women. Recorded tumor stage was T1-T3 N0M0, with diameters of roughly 4 to 11 cm. General observations from the study: Between tumor regions, pairs overlapped more than tumor-adjacent and tumor-blood pairs did.

Sequencing was performed on peripheral blood. The origin of this receptor is a man in his forties with primary liver carcinoma and hepatitis B virus infection. The chain combines TRBV11-2 with TRBJ2-5; either TRBD1 or TRBD2 may supply D (5 bases each). In nucleotides, the CDR3 is TGTGCCAGCATCTTTGGGGACCTAGGGGCCCAGTACTTC. It codes for CASIFGDLGAQYF.